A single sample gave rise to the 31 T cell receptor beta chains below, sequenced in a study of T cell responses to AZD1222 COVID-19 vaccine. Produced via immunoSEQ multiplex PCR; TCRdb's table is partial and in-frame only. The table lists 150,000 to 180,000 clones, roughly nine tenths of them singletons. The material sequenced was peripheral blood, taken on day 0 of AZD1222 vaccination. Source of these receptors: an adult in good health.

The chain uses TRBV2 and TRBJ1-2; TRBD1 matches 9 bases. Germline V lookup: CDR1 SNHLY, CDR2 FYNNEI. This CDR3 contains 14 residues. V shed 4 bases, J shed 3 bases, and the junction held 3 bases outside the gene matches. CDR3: CASSVGDRDYGYTF. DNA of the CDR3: TGTGCCAGCAGTGTAGGGGACAGGGACTATGGCTACACCTTC.

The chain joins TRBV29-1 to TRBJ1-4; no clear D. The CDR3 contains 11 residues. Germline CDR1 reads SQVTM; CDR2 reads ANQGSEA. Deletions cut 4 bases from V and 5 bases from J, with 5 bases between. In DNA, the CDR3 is TGCAGCGTTGGGTTAAATGAAAAACTGTTTTTT. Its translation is CSVGLNEKLFF.

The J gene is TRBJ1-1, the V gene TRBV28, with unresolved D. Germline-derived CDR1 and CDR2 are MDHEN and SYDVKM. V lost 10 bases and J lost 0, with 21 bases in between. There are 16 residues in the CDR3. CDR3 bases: TGTGCCACTGGGAGGGATTGGCAGACCATGAACACTGAAGCTTTCTTT. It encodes CATGRDWQTMNTEAFF.

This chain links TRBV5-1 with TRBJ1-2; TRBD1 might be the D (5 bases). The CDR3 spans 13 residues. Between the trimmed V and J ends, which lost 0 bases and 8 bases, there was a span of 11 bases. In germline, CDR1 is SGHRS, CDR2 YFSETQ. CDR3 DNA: TGCGCCAGCAGCTTGGGGGCAGGGATGGGCTACACCTTC. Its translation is CASSLGAGMGYTF.

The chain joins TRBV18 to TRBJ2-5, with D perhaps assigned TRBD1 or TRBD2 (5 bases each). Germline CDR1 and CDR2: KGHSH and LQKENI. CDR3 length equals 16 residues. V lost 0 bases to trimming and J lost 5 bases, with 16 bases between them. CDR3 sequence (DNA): TGTGCCAGCTCACCACCAACAAGGGACCCTAGGGAGACCCAGTACTTC. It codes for CASSPPTRDPRETQYF.

The CDR3 reads CASSVALASYGYTF. The CDR3 bases are TGTGCCAGCAGCGTAGCACTGGCGTCGTATGGCTACACCTTC. The rearrangement links TRBV9 to TRBJ1-2; D is uncertain. V was cut by 0 bases and J by 5 bases, with 11 bases left in between. Germline CDR1 and CDR2: SGDLS and YYNGEE. The CDR3 loop spans 14 amino acids.

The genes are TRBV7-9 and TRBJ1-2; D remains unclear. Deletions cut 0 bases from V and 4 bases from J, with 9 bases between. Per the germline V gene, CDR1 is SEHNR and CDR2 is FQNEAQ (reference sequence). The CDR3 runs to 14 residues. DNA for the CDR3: TGTGCCAGCAGCTTAGCAGGGCCGGCCTATGGCTACACCTTC. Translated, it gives CASSLAGPAYGYTF.

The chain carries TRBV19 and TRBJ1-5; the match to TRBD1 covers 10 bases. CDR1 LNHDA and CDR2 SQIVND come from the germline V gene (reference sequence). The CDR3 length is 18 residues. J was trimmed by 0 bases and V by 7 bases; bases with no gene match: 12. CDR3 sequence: CASTPTRTGGYSNQPQHF. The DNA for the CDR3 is TGTGCCAGTACTCCTACCCGGACAGGGGGTTATAGCAATCAGCCCCAGCATTTT. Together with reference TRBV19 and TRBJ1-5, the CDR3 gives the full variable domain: DGGITQSPKYLFRKEGQNVTLSCEQNLNHDAMYWYRQDPGQGLRLIYYSQIVNDFQKGDIAEGYSVSREKKESFPLTVTSAQKNPTAFYLCASTPTRTGGYSNQPQHFGDGTRLSIL.

CDR3 coding DNA: TGTGCCAGTAGTATATCCTGGGGCGGGGGGACCTACAAAAACATTCAGTACTTC. Translation gives CASSISWGGGTYKNIQYF. This sequence joins TRBV19 and TRBJ2-4; TRBD2 matches at 8 bases. This CDR3 has 18 residues. Trimming cost V 2 bases and J 3 bases; bases outside gene matches: 12. Germline V gene data show CDR1 as LNHDA and CDR2 as SQIVND (reference sequence).

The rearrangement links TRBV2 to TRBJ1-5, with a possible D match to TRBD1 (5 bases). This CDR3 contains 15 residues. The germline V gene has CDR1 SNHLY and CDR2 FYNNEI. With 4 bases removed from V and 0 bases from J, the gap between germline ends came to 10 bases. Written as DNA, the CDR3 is TGTGCCAGCAGTGTAGCGGACATTAGCAATCAGCCCCAGCATTTT. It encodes CASSVADISNQPQHF.

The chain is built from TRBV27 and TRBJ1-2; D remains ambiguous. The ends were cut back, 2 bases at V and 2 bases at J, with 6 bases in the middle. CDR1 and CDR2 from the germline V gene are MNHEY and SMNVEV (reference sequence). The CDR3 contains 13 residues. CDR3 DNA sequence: TGTGCCAGCAGTTTAAGCCGGAACTATGGCTACACCTTC. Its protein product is CASSLSRNYGYTF.

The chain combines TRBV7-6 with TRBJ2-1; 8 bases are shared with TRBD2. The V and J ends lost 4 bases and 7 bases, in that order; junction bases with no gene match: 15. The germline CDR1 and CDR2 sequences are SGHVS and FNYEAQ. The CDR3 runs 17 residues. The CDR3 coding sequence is TGTGCCAGCAGCTCGCCCTTAGCGGGGCTCACTACTAATGAGCAGTTCTTC. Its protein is CASSSPLAGLTTNEQFF.

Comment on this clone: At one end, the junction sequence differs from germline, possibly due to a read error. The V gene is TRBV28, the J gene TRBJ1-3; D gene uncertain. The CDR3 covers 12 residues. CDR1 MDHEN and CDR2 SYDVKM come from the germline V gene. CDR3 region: CATSFSGNTIYF. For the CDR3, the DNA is TGTGCCACCAGTTTCTCTGGAAACACCATATATTTT.

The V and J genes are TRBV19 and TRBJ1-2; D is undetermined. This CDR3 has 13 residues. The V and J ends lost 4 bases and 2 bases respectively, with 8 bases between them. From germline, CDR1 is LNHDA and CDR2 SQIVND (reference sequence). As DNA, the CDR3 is TGTGCCAGTAGTACGACGGGGAACTATGGCTACACCTTC. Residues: CASSTTGNYGYTF.

This CDR3 is CASSLGPAGANYGYTF. CDR3 nucleotide sequence: TGTGCCAGCAGCTTGGGTCCAGCGGGTGCAAACTATGGCTACACCTTC. The chain carries TRBV5-6 and TRBJ1-2; D is unresolved. The CDR3 has 16 amino acids. Trimming pared 0 bases from V and 2 bases from J, leaving 14 bases between. Germline CDR1 reads SGHDT; CDR2 reads YYEEEE.

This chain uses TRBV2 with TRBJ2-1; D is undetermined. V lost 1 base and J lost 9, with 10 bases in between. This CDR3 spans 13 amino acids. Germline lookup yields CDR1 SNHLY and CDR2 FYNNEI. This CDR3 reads CASSEVGGIEQFF. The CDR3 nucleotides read TGTGCCAGCAGTGAAGTGGGTGGGATTGAGCAGTTCTTC. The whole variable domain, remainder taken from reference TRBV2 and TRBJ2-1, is EPEVTQTPSHQVTQMGQEVILRCVPISNHLYFYWYRQILGQKVEFLVSFYNNEISEKSEIFDDQFSVERPDGSNFTLKIRSTKLEDSAMYFCASSEVGGIEQFFGPGTRLTVL.

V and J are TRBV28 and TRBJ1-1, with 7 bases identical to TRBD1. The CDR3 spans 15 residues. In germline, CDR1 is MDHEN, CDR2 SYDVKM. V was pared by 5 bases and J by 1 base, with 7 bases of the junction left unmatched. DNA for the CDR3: TGTGCCAGCAGTCTGTGGGGACAGAAGAACACTGAAGCTTTCTTT. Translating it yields CASSLWGQKNTEAFF.

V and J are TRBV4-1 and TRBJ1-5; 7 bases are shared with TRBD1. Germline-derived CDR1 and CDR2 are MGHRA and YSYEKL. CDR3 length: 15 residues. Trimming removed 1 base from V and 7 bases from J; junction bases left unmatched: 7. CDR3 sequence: CASSQGDRGWQPQHF. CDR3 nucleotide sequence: TGCGCCAGCAGCCAAGGGGACAGAGGATGGCAGCCCCAGCATTTT.

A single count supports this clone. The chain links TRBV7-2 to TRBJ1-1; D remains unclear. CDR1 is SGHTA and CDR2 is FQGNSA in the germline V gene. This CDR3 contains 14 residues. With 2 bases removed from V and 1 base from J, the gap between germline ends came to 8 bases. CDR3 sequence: CASSLIPTNTEAFF. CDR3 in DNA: TGTGCCAGCAGCTTAATACCGACGAACACTGAAGCTTTCTTT.

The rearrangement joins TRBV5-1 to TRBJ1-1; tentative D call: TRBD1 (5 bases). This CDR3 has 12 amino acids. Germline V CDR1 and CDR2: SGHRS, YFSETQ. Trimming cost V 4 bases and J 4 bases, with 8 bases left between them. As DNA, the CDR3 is TGCGCCAGCAGCCCGGGGGGCACTGAAGCTTTCTTT. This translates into CASSPGGTEAFF.

CDR3 sequence (DNA): TGTGCCATCAGGCCTATGGGAGGGACGAGGACCGGGGAGCTGTTTTTT. Protein: CAIRPMGGTRTGELFF. The chain uses TRBV10-3 and TRBJ2-2, with TRBD2 matching over 7 bases. Germline values: CDR1 ENHRY, CDR2 SYGVKD. This CDR3 is built from 16 residues. J was trimmed by 5 bases and V by 6 bases; bases with no gene match: 12.

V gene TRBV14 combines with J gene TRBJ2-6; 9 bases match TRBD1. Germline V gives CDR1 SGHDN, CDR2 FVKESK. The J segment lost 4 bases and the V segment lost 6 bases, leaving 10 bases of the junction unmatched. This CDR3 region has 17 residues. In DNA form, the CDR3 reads TGTGCCAGCAGTGGAGGACAGGGGAGGTCCGGGGCCAACGTCCTGACTTTC. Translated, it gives CASSGGQGRSGANVLTF.

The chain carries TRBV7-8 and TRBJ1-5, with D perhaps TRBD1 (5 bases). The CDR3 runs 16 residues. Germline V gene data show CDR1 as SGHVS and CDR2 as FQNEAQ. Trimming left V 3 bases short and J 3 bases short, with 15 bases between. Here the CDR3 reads CASSFSVDSFNQPQHF. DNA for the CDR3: TGTGCCAGCAGCTTTTCGGTCGACAGCTTCAATCAGCCCCAGCATTTT. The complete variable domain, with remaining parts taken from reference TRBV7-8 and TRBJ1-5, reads GAGVSQSPRYKVAKRGQDVALRCDPISGHVSLFWYQQALGQGPEFLTYFQNEAQLDKSGLPSDRFFAERPEGSVSTLKIQRTQQEDSAVYLCASSFSVDSFNQPQHFGDGTRLSIL.

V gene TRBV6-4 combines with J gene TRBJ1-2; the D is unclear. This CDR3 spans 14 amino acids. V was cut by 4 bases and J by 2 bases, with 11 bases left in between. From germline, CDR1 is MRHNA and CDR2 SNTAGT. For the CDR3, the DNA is TGTGCCAGCAGTGTTTCGGCGGGGAACTATGGCTACACCTTC. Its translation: CASSVSAGNYGYTF.

The CDR3, as DNA: TGTGCCAGCAGCTTTCAGGGTATACAAGAGACCCAGTACTTC. Its protein product is CASSFQGIQETQYF. The chain couples TRBV11-3 to TRBJ2-5, with D possibly being TRBD1 (5 bases). Trimming removed 3 bases at V and 2 bases at J, with 10 bases between. Germline V gene sequence: CDR1 SGHNT, CDR2 YENEEA. The CDR3 contains 14 residues.

The CDR3 DNA reads TGTGCCAGCAGTCTACAAGAGACCCAGTACTTC. It translates to CASSLQETQYF. The chain combines TRBV2 with TRBJ2-5; D is ambiguous. The CDR3 covers 11 residues. V was cut by 5 bases and J by 2 bases, with 3 bases left in between. Germline V CDR1 and CDR2: SNHLY, FYNNEI.

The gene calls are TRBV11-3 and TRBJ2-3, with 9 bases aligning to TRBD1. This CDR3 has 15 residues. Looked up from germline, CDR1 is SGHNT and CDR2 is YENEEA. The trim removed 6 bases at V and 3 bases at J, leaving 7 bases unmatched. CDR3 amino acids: CASSMGQGLTDTQYF. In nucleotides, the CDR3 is TGTGCCAGCAGTATGGGACAGGGCCTTACAGATACGCAGTATTTT.

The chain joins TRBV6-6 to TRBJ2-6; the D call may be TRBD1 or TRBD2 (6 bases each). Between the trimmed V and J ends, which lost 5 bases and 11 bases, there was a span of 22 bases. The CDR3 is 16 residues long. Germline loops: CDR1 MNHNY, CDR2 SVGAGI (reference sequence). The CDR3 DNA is TGTGCCAGCAGTCGGAGGTCGGGGGCCATTTTACACGTCCTGACTTTC. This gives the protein CASSRRSGAILHVLTF.

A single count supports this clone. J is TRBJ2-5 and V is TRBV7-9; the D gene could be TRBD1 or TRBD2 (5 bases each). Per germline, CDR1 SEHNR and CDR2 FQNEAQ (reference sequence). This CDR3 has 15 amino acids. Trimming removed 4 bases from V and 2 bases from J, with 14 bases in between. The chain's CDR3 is CASSSRSGPQETQYF. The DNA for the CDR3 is TGTGCCAGCAGCTCTCGATCGGGGCCGCAAGAGACCCAGTACTTC.

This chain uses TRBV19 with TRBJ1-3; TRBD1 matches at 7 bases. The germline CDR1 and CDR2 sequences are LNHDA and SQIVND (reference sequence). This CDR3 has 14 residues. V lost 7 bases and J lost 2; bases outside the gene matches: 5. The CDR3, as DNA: TGTGCCAGTAATAGGGACAGTCCTGGAAACACCATATATTTT. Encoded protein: CASNRDSPGNTIYF.

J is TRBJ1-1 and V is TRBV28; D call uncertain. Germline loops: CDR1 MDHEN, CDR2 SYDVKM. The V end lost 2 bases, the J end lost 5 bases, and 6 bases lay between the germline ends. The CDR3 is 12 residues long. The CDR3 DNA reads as TGTGCCAGCAGTTTACTGGGGACTGAAGCTTTCTTT. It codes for CASSLLGTEAFF.